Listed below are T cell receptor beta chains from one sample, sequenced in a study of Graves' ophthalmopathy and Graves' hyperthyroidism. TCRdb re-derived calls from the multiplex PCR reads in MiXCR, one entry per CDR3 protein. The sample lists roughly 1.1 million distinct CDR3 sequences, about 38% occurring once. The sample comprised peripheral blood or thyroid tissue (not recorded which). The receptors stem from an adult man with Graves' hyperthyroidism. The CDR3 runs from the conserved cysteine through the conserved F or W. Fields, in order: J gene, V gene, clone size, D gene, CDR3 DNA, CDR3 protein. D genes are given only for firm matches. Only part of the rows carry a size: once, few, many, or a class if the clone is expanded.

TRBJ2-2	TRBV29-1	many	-	TGCAGCGTTTTTCCATCGGGGACCGGGGAGCTGTTTTTT	CSVFPSGTGELFF
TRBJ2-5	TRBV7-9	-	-	TGTGCCAGCAGCCTTCAGCGGCAAGAGACCCAGTACTTC	CASSLQRQETQYF
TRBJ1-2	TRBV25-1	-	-	TGTGCCAGCAGTGACTGGGAGCCGGACAGTCTTTTAAACTATGGCTACACCTTC	CASSDWEPDSLLNYGYTF
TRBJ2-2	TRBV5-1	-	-	TGCGCCAGCAGCCCCGACCCTATGGTGAACACCGGGGAGCTGTTTTTT	CASSPDPMVNTGELFF
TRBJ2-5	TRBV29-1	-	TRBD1	TGCAGCGTTGAGGGACAGGGAGAGCGGGAGACCCAGTACTTC	CSVEGQGERETQYF
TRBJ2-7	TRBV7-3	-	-	TGTGCCAGCAGTTCGGCGGAGGTATCCTACGAGCAGTACTTC	CASSSAEVSYEQYF
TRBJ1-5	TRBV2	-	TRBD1	TGTGCCAGCAGCCTAGACAGGGGTTCAGGGCAGACCCAGCATTTT	CASSLDRGSGQTQHF
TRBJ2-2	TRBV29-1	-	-	TGCAGCGTGAGGCCCGGGACGAGGAACACCGGGGAGCTGTTTTTT	CSVRPGTRNTGELFF
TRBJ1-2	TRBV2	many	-	TGTGCCAGCAGTGGGCAGGGTTCTGCGGGCTACACCTTC	CASSGQGSAGYTF
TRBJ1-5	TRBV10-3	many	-	TGTGCCATCAGTGAAGACAGGAGGAATCAGCCCCAGCATTTT	CAISEDRRNQPQHF
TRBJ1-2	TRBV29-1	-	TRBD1	TGCAGCAGTTCGACAGGGCAGGGCTATGGCTACACCTTC	CSSSTGQGYGYTF
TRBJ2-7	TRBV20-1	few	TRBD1	TGCAGTGCCCCGGGACAGGGAGTCGAGCAGTACTTC	CSAPGQGVEQYF
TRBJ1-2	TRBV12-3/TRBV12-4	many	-	TGTGCCAGCAGCACCACAGGTCTCGGCTACGGCTACACCTTC	CASSTTGLGYGYTF
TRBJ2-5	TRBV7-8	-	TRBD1	TGTGCCAGCAGCCAGGGACAGGGGACCCAGTACTTC	CASSQGQGTQYF